This T cell receptor (beta chain) came from a study of regulatory T cells in long-lasting Graves disease. At the level of the study: Disease was considered persistent Graves' disease after over 5 years of antithyroid drugs (with positive TSH receptor antibodies).

This clonotype appeared a few times. Its antigen is undetermined. Germline-derived CDR1 and CDR2 are SQVTM and ANQGSEA. The J segment lost 1 base and the V segment lost 6 bases, leaving 9 bases of the junction unmatched. The CDR3 length is 14 residues. The time point: persistent/refractory GD, antithyroid drugs over 5 years with positive TRAb. PBMCs provided the RNA from which the TCR library was made. Study observations and caveats: Analyses excluded thyroid tissue, covering peripheral blood alone. Persistent disease was associated with favored TRBV28 usage and with favored use of TRBJ1-2 and TRBJ2-5.

Researchers made TCR beta libraries by using iRepertoire HTBI primers and running Arm-PCR on CDR3 regions. One entry per CDR3 protein results from TCRdb running MiXCR on the multiplex PCR reads. The repertoire includes 310,000 or so distinct CDR3 sequences, about 20% of them detected once, and less than 35% sits in the top ten. The chain links TRBV29-1 to TRBJ2-7; 7 nucleotides agree with TRBD2. This clonotype was obtained from a female donor with Graves disease. The sample consisted of peripheral blood mononuclear cells (PBMCs), taken when the disease was refractory, from a patient treated with antithyroid drugs. CDR3 amino acids: CSVGGDGYSYEQYF. Here the CDR3 DNA reads TGCAGCGTGGGGGGGGACGGCTATTCCTACGAGCAGTACTTC.